One and the same sample provided the 28 T cell receptor beta chains below, sequenced in a study of T cells after yellow fever vaccination. TCRdb re-called the 5' RACE reads with MiXCR, one entry per CDR3 protein. Here the sample spans 340,000 or so distinct CDR3 sequences, 12% being singletons. The specimen comprised CD4+ T cells sorted from PBMCs, sampled 15 days after the yellow fever booster vaccination. Receptors originate from a young man who received the YFV17D yellow fever vaccine.

This clonotype was observed many times. The chain is built from TRBV5-1 and TRBJ2-3; D remains unclear. Germline V gene data show CDR1 as SGHRS and CDR2 as YFSETQ. This CDR3 region has 14 residues. V was trimmed by 2 bases and J by 2 bases, leaving 9 bases between them. CDR3 nucleotide sequence: TGCGCCAGCAGCTTCTCCCAAGACACAGATACGCAGTATTTT. Translating it yields CASSFSQDTDTQYF.

This clonotype has more than one count but fewer than ten. The CDR3, as DNA: TGTGCCAGCAGCTTAGTGAGTAGCGGGGGTGTTCAAGAGACCCAGTACTTC. Protein sequence: CASSLVSSGGVQETQYF. The chain recombines TRBV7-9 with TRBJ2-5; 9 nucleotides agree with TRBD2. Trimming at V came to 1 base and at J to 2 bases, leaving 8 bases not matched to a gene. This CDR3 comprises 17 residues. CDR1 and CDR2 from the germline V gene are SEHNR and FQNEAQ (reference sequence).

This clonotype was seen ten or more times. The chain uses TRBV5-1 and TRBJ2-3; no reliable D call. V was clipped by 0 bases and J by 10 bases, with 6 bases between them. Looked up from germline, CDR1 is SGHRS and CDR2 is YFSETQ. The CDR3 contains 11 residues. The CDR3 spells CASSLEGAQYF. CDR3 bases: TGCGCCAGCAGCTTGGAAGGAGCGCAGTATTTT. Full variable domain (missing parts from reference TRBV5-1 and TRBJ2-3): KAGVTQTPRYLIKTRGQQVTLSCSPISGHRSVSWYQQTPGQGLQFLFEYFSETQRNKGNFPGRFSGRQFSNSRSEMNVSTLELGDSALYLCASSLEGAQYFGPGTRLTVL.

This clonotype was counted between two and nine times. The chain links TRBV20-1 to TRBJ2-1; D might be TRBD2 (5 bases). Germline V gene lookup returns CDR1 DFQATT and CDR2 SNEGSKA (reference sequence). V was pared by 5 bases and J by 0 bases, with 14 bases between. The CDR3 loop spans 15 amino acids. This chain's CDR3 is CSAPSGLYSYNEQFF. CDR3 nucleotides: TGCAGTGCTCCCAGCGGCCTCTACTCCTACAATGAGCAGTTCTTC.

The chain has TRBV6-5 and TRBJ1-1, with 7 bases that match TRBD1. The V gene's germline CDR1 is MNHEY and CDR2 SVGAGI. Germline trimming cut 2 bases from V and 7 bases from J; bases unmatched to any gene: 4. This CDR3 spans 13 amino acids. CDR3 sequence: CASSYQGVGEAFF. The CDR3 DNA sequence: TGTGCCAGCAGTTACCAGGGGGTGGGTGAAGCTTTCTTT.

This clonotype came up a few times. A much larger clone lies a single base off, so this may be a read error. The J gene is TRBJ1-2, the V gene TRBV12-3 or TRBV12-4, with a weak D call TRBD1 (6 bases). This CDR3 contains 12 residues. V lost 3 bases, J lost 4 bases, and 6 bases lay in between. CDR3 loop: CASSLGAYGYTF. The CDR3 DNA reads TGTGCCAGCAGTTTGGGGGCCTATGGCTACACCTTC.

The chain links TRBV2 to TRBJ2-7; 7 positions agree with TRBD2. J lost 7 bases, V lost 5 bases, and 11 bases had no gene match. This CDR3 comprises 14 residues. Germline CDR1 and CDR2: SNHLY and FYNNEI. The CDR3 nucleotides read TGTGCCAGCAGTCAGACTAACGGGGGGAGTGAGCAGTACTTC. Translating gives CASSQTNGGSEQYF. Combining the CDR3 with reference TRBV2 and TRBJ2-7 gives the whole variable domain EPEVTQTPSHQVTQMGQEVILRCVPISNHLYFYWYRQILGQKVEFLVSFYNNEISEKSEIFDDQFSVERPDGSNFTLKIRSTKLEDSAMYFCASSQTNGGSEQYFGPGTRLTVT.

This clonotype was seen a few times. This chain links TRBV6-2 or TRBV6-3 with TRBJ2-7; a weak D match, TRBD1 (6 bases). This CDR3 has 14 amino acids. Germline CDR1 and CDR2: MNHEY and SVGEGT. V was pared by 6 bases and J by 6 bases, with 18 bases between. CDR3 in DNA: TGTGCCAGCAGGAATGACAGGCCCTCAAGCGAGCAGTACTTC. It encodes CASRNDRPSSEQYF.

This clonotype was seen a few times. The chain is built from TRBV20-1 and TRBJ1-2, with D perhaps TRBD1 (5 bases). Looked up from germline, CDR1 is DFQATT and CDR2 is SNEGSKA (reference sequence). The CDR3 totals 13 residues. The germline V and J ends were trimmed by 6 bases and 5 bases, with 16 bases remaining between them. In nucleotides, the CDR3 is TGCAGTGCCCCGACAGCGGGGTTTTATGGCTACACCTTC. Its protein is CSAPTAGFYGYTF.

This clonotype has at least ten counts. The chain has TRBV20-1 and TRBJ2-7; 8 bases map to TRBD2. Germline CDR1 DFQATT, CDR2 SNEGSKA (reference sequence). J gave up 0 bases and V 1 base, and 2 bases lay outside the gene matches. The CDR3 covers 14 residues. The CDR3 loop is CSARVLAGSYEQYF. CDR3 in DNA: TGCAGTGCTAGAGTTCTAGCGGGCTCCTACGAGCAGTACTTC.

This sequence joins TRBV12-3 or TRBV12-4 and TRBJ2-5; possible D gene TRBD2, 5 bases. The CDR3 consists of 14 residues. The V end lost 4 bases, the J end lost 3 bases, and 12 bases lay between the germline ends. CDR3 protein: CASSWWERKETQYF. CDR3 coding DNA: TGTGCCAGCAGTTGGTGGGAGCGGAAAGAGACCCAGTACTTC.

The chain couples TRBV6-2 or TRBV6-3 to TRBJ2-4, with D perhaps given as TRBD1 or TRBD2 (5 bases each). The V and J ends lost 2 bases and 2 bases respectively, with 13 bases between them. This CDR3 spans 16 amino acids. From germline, CDR1 is MNHEY and CDR2 SVGEGT. CDR3 nucleotide sequence: TGTGCCAGCAGTTACCCCGGGGACCGGCCCAAAAACATTCAGTACTTC. Amino acid sequence: CASSYPGDRPKNIQYF.

The chain links TRBV15 to TRBJ2-3; perhaps TRBD1 as D (5 bases). This CDR3 spans 16 amino acids. Trimming cost V 3 bases and J 0 bases, with 13 bases left between them. Per the germline V gene, CDR1 is LNHNV and CDR2 is YYDKDF (reference sequence). In DNA form, the CDR3 reads TGTGCCACCAGCAGCCGACAGTATCTTAGCACAGATACGCAGTATTTT. Translating it yields CATSSRQYLSTDTQYF.

This rearrangement joins TRBV30 to TRBJ1-4; 7 bases are a match to TRBD1. Trimming took 2 bases from V and 5 from J; bases not matched to a gene: 5. Germline CDR1 is GTSNPN and CDR2 is SVGIG (reference sequence). The CDR3 contains 14 residues. This CDR3 reads CAWSNAGGNEKLFF. In DNA form, the CDR3 reads TGTGCCTGGAGTAATGCAGGGGGGAATGAAAAACTGTTTTTT.

The chain combines TRBV12-3 or TRBV12-4 with TRBJ2-3, with D perhaps matching TRBD1 (6 bases). V lost 6 bases to trimming and J lost 3 bases, with 16 bases between them. The CDR3 contains 15 residues. The chain's CDR3 is CASRQGFVKTDTQYF. The CDR3 nucleotides read TGTGCCAGCAGACAGGGATTCGTTAAGACAGATACGCAGTATTTT.

This clonotype was detected a few times. The J gene is TRBJ2-3, the V gene TRBV20-1, with D possibly matching TRBD2 (7 bases). The CDR3 is 16 residues long. Germline V gene sequence: CDR1 DFQATT, CDR2 SNEGSKA (reference sequence). Trimming left V 2 bases short and J 0 bases short, with 15 bases between. This CDR3 reads CSARLVRGRSTDTQYF. Here the CDR3 DNA reads TGCAGTGCTAGACTTGTGCGGGGGCGAAGCACAGATACGCAGTATTTT.

CDR3: CASSPGSTEAFF. CDR3 sequence (DNA): TGCGCCAGCAGCCCGGGGTCTACTGAAGCTTTCTTT. The V call is TRBV5-1, the J call TRBJ1-1, with no clear D. This CDR3 comprises 12 residues. Per germline, CDR1 SGHRS and CDR2 YFSETQ. Trimming took off 4 bases at V and 5 bases at J, with 9 bases between the two ends.

The rearrangement links TRBV7-2 to TRBJ2-5; D possibly corresponds to TRBD2 (6 bases). The CDR3 is 15 amino acids. The germline CDR1 and CDR2 sequences are SGHTA and FQGNSA. V was clipped by 1 base and J by 5 bases, with 14 bases between them. The CDR3 nucleotides read TGTGCCAGCAGCTTAGTTCGTGGGACTGGGGAGACCCAGTACTTC. The encoded protein is CASSLVRGTGETQYF.

This clonotype was seen ten or more times. The rearrangement links TRBV6-5 to TRBJ1-1, with TRBD1 matching over 8 bases. Germline assignment: CDR1 MNHEY and CDR2 SVGAGI. V lost 2 bases, J lost 3 bases, and 11 bases stayed unmatched. This CDR3 has 17 amino acids. The CDR3 region has the DNA TGTGCCAGCAGTTACGATACCAGACAGGGGTGGGACACTGAAGCTTTCTTT. It specifies CASSYDTRQGWDTEAFF.

The chain employs TRBV3-1 and TRBJ2-3, with 14 bases aligning to TRBD2. Trimming at V came to 5 bases and at J to 5 bases, leaving 3 bases not matched to a gene. The germline gives CDR1 LGHDT, CDR2 YNNKEL (reference sequence). This CDR3 contains 15 residues. CDR3 in DNA: TGTGCCAGCAGCGACGGGACTAGCGGGGGAGATACGCAGTATTTT. It specifies CASSDGTSGGDTQYF.

This rearrangement joins TRBV5-4 to TRBJ2-3; 12 bases align to TRBD1. Germline values: CDR1 SGHNT, CDR2 YYREEE (reference sequence). V shed 0 bases, J shed 7 bases, and the junction held 6 bases outside the gene matches. The length of the CDR3 is 16 residues. The CDR3 here is CASSLGGTGGAYTQYF. The CDR3 DNA is TGTGCCAGCAGCTTGGGCGGGACAGGGGGCGCATATACGCAGTATTTT.

This clonotype was seen a handful of times. The CDR3, as DNA: TGTGCCAGTAGTATAGATTTCGGCAGGGGCTACGAGCAGTACTTC. Its protein product is CASSIDFGRGYEQYF. The V gene is TRBV19, the J gene TRBJ2-7; perhaps TRBD1 as D (6 bases). Germline CDR1 reads LNHDA; CDR2 reads SQIVND (reference sequence). The CDR3 covers 15 residues. The V end lost 0 bases, the J end lost 3 bases, and 12 bases lay between the germline ends.

Ten or more counts support this clonotype. The chain is built from TRBV9 and TRBJ2-1, with a possible D match to TRBD2 (7 bases). With 1 base removed from V and 5 bases from J, the gap between germline ends came to 13 bases. CDR3 size: 15 residues. Germline-derived CDR1 and CDR2 are SGDLS and YYNGEE. As DNA, the CDR3 is TGTGCCAGCAGCGTACGGGGGGCCGGAGACAATGAGCAGTTCTTC. Translation gives CASSVRGAGDNEQFF.

This clonotype was counted a single time. This sequence joins TRBV4-1 and TRBJ2-2; 7 bases agree with TRBD1. CDR1 MGHRA and CDR2 YSYEKL come from the germline V gene. This CDR3 spans 15 amino acids. V trimming: 6 bases; J trimming: 2 bases; junction bases outside the gene matches: 6. The CDR3 DNA sequence: TGCGCCAGCAGACCGCCAGGGGGAAACACCGGGGAGCTGTTTTTT. This translates into CASRPPGGNTGELFF.

The rearrangement uses TRBV5-1 and TRBJ2-3, with 8 bases that match TRBD1. The CDR3 is 16 amino acids. Germline CDR1 is SGHRS and CDR2 is YFSETQ. Losses at the gene ends were 0 bases for V and 3 bases for J; bases not matched to a gene: 6. The CDR3 protein is CASSLESGQGTDTQYF. CDR3 in DNA: TGCGCCAGCAGCTTGGAGTCCGGACAGGGAACAGATACGCAGTATTTT.

The chain combines TRBV5-4 with TRBJ2-1, with a weak D call TRBD1 (5 bases). Per the germline V gene, CDR1 is SGHNT and CDR2 is YYREEE (reference sequence). CDR3 length: 15 residues. V shed 0 bases and J shed 0 bases, with 7 bases lying between them. The CDR3 sequence is CASSLAGFSYNEQFF. The DNA of the CDR3 is TGTGCCAGCAGCTTGGCAGGGTTCTCCTACAATGAGCAGTTCTTC.

The rearrangement links TRBV7-2 to TRBJ2-6, with D hard to call. Trimming cost V 5 bases and J 2 bases, with 7 bases left between them. The CDR3 extends over 14 amino acids. Germline CDR1 reads SGHTA; CDR2 reads FQGNSA. CDR3 nucleotide sequence: TGTGCCAGCAGCCGGTCAGCTGGGGCCAACGTCCTGACTTTC. Its protein is CASSRSAGANVLTF.

This chain uses TRBV20-1 with TRBJ2-3, with no clear D. V gave up 1 base and J gave up 5 bases, with 10 bases separating them. Germline V gene lookup returns CDR1 DFQATT and CDR2 SNEGSKA (reference sequence). The CDR3 consists of 13 residues. CDR3 nucleotides: TGCAGTGCTAGAGCGCCCCAGGTAGATACGCAGTATTTT. Translated, it gives CSARAPQVDTQYF.